Following are 6 T cell receptor beta chains from one sample sequenced in a study of cytomegalovirus exposure and HLA in healthy donors. It was with 60 Vbeta and 13 Jbeta primers that the PCR ran. Measured with immunoSEQ multiplex PCR; TCRdb has only the in-frame clones, and not every one. The data contain about 92,000 clones, approximately 85% of them singletons. Sequenced: PBMCs. The receptors were gathered from a woman in her late teens or twenties in good health and CMV-seropositive.

The J gene is TRBJ2-5, the V gene TRBV5-1; D is undetermined. Trimming took off 0 bases at V and 3 bases at J, with 6 bases between the two ends. The CDR3 extends over 13 amino acids. CDR1 is SGHRS and CDR2 is YFSETQ in the germline V gene. Written as DNA, the CDR3 is TGCGCCAGCAGCTTGGACAGAGAAGAGACCCAGTACTTC. Its protein product is CASSLDREETQYF.

This clone was found many times. The rearrangement links TRBV15 to TRBJ2-3; D is possibly TRBD1 (7 bases). CDR3 length equals 16 residues. Per the germline V gene, CDR1 is LNHNV and CDR2 is YYDKDF (reference sequence). V was trimmed by 0 bases and J by 2 bases, leaving 12 bases between them. The chain's CDR3 is CATSREARGATDTQYF. The CDR3 DNA reads TGTGCCACCAGCAGAGAAGCCAGGGGGGCCACAGATACGCAGTATTTT.

This clone was counted many times. This rearrangement joins TRBV11-2 to TRBJ1-3, with D perhaps matching TRBD1 (5 bases). The CDR3 sequence is 16 residues long. CDR1 and CDR2 (germline): SGHAT, FQNNGV. V was trimmed by 4 bases and J by 3 bases, leaving 16 bases between them. The CDR3 here is CASSSQGAYRGNTIYF. The CDR3 DNA reads TGTGCCAGCAGCTCACAAGGGGCGTACCGTGGAAACACCATATATTTT.

The V call is TRBV9, the J call TRBJ2-7, with 7 bases matching TRBD1. After removal of 3 bases from V and 4 bases from J, the junction contained 10 bases not matched to a gene. CDR3 length: 15 residues. Germline assignment: CDR1 SGDLS and CDR2 YYNGEE. In DNA, the CDR3 is TGTGCCAGCAGCGAGGGTCCGGGACAGAGGTACGAGCAGTACTTC. It encodes CASSEGPGQRYEQYF. Variable domain in full (rest from reference TRBV9 and TRBJ2-7): DSGVTQTPKHLITATGQRVTLRCSPRSGDLSVYWYQQSLDQGLQFLIQYYNGEERAKGNILERFSAQQFPDLHSELNLSSLELGDSALYFCASSEGPGQRYEQYFGPGTRLTVT.

This clone was seen a single time. The V and J genes are TRBV15 and TRBJ1-1; no clear D gene. V was trimmed by 0 bases and J by 1 base, leaving 12 bases between them. The CDR3 totals 16 residues. Germline-derived CDR1 and CDR2 are LNHNV and YYDKDF (reference sequence). The CDR3 coding sequence is TGTGCCACCAGCAGAGAGTTCGGGAGGGAGAACACTGAAGCTTTCTTT. Amino acids: CATSREFGRENTEAFF.

The chain uses TRBV25-1 and TRBJ1-2; 8 bases fit TRBD1. Germline CDR1 reads MGHDK; CDR2 reads SYGVNS. The ends lost 3 bases at V and 6 bases at J; junction bases unmatched: 12. This CDR3 spans 16 amino acids. This CDR3 is CASSDGRTGWVNGYTF. In DNA, the CDR3 is TGTGCCAGCAGTGATGGGAGGACAGGGTGGGTCAATGGCTACACCTTC.